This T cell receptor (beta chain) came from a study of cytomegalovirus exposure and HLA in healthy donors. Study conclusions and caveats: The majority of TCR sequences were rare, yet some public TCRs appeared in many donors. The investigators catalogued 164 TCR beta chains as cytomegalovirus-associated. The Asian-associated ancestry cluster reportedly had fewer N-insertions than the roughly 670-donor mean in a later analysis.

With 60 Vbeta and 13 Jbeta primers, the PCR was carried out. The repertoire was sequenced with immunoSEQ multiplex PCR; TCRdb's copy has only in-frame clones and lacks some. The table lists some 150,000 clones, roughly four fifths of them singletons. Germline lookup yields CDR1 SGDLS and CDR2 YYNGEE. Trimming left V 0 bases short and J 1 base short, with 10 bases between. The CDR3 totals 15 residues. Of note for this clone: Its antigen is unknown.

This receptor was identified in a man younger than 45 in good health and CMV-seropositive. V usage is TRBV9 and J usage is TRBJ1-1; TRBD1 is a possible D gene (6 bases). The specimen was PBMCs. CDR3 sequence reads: CASSVAPGANTEAFF. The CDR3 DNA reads TGTGCCAGCAGCGTAGCCCCAGGGGCGAACACTGAAGCTTTCTTT.